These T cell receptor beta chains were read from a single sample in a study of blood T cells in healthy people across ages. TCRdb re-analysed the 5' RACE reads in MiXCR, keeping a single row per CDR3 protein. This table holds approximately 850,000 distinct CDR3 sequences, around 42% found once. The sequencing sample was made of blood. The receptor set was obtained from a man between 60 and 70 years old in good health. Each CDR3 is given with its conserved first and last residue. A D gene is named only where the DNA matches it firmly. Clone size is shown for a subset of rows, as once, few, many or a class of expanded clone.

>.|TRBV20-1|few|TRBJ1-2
CSARRSPTGFRGYTF
TGCAGTGCTAGACGGAGCCCGACGGGTTTTCGTGGCTACACCTTC
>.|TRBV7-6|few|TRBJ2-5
CASKSPAGTQYF
TGTGCCAGCAAATCCCCGGCCGGGACCCAGTACTTC
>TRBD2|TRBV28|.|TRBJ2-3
CASSLVRRGSTDTQYF
TGTGCCAGCAGTTTAGTACGGCGGGGGAGCACAGATACGCAGTATTTT
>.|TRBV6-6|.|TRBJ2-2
CASSFPDGELFF
TGTGCCAGCAGCTTCCCTGACGGGGAGCTGTTTTTT
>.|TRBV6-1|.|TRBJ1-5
CASSEQDHRNQPQHF
TGTGCCAGCAGCGAACAGGACCATCGCAATCAGCCCCAGCATTTT
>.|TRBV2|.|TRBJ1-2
CARGGGNYGYTF
TGTGCCAGGGGGGGTGGCAACTATGGCTACACCTTC
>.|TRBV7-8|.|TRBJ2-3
CASSPREGRGMKNTDTQYF
TGTGCCAGCAGCCCCCGCGAGGGAAGGGGAATGAAGAACACAGATACGCAGTATTTT
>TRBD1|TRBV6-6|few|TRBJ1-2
CASSYVTGDGYTF
TGTGCCAGCAGTTACGTGACAGGGGATGGCTACACCTTC
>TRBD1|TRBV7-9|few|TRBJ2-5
CASSTSGQNIGTQYF
TGTGCCAGCAGCACCTCGGGACAGAATATAGGGACCCAGTACTTC
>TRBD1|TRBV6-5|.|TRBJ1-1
CASSYSMGQGNTEAFF
TGTGCCAGCAGTTACTCGATGGGACAGGGGAACACTGAAGCTTTCTTT
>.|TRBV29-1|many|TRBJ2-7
CSAEGPDNPYEQYF
TGCAGCGCCGAGGGGCCGGACAATCCCTACGAGCAGTACTTC
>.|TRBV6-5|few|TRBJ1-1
CASSSPGRANTEAFF
TGTGCCAGCAGTTCACCTGGGAGGGCTAACACTGAAGCTTTCTTT
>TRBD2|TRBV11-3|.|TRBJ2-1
CACSLASGGRNEQFF
TGTGCCTGCAGCTTAGCTAGCGGGGGCCGGAATGAGCAGTTCTTC
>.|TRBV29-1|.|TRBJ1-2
CSVISTASGGYTF
TGCAGCGTTATATCGACAGCCAGTGGGGGCTACACCTTC